This T cell receptor beta chain came from a study of a mutant IDH1 vaccine in newly diagnosed glioma (TCRdb year 2021). Regarding the complete study: Across visits V03 through V10, patients got a total of eight vaccinations, given in weeks 1, 3, 5, 7, 11, 15, 19 and 23. Vaccination began 4-6 weeks after radiotherapy alone, or alongside temozolomide cycles in the chemotherapy-containing groups. Before enrollment, most patients had been given radiochemotherapy with temozolomide as standard therapy, while the rest had received either radiotherapy alone or temozolomide alone. Of the roughly 32 patients who were treated, approximately 60% were male and around 40% were female, and the mean age was approximately 40 years. Longitudinal TCRB deep sequencing was done for some 26 treated patients, wherever samples were available for exploratory analyses. Peripheral blood was collected at six visits: V03 (baseline), V05, V07, V10, V12 and V13. The paper's findings and limits, for the study overall: The authors noted that analyses of patient blood samples could not be reproduced because of sample limitations. Changes in the top peripheral T cell clonotypes picked up by TCRB sequencing did not appear to be linked to pseudoprogression. Selection of PBMC samples for TCRB deep sequencing was based on availability. Immune responses induced by the vaccine were seen in roughly 92% of patients across multiple MHC alleles.

Library preparation was by the immunoSEQ multiplex PCR assay. The hsTCRB Kit was used according to the manufacturer's protocol to amplify rearranged TCR beta chain sequences. Sequencing of TCRB libraries was carried out on an Illumina MiSeq. From the authors' description of their analysis: Demultiplexing, trimming and gene mapping were performed with the kit vendor's proprietary platform. This immuneACCESS table, as held by TCRdb, lists in-frame sequences with V and J called but not all clones. Of the missing ones, under half trace to an unresolved V gene in checked studies; the others have no known cause. From that table come the V and J calls and clone size; the DNA was used to work out D and trimming. Recorded for this sample are under 65,000 clones; roughly 80% of them occurred a single time. The ten largest clones capture about 6% of the sample. Read against the paper, the sample's time point label means: week 11, during vaccination. Each vaccine dose, consisting of 300 ug of a 20-mer mutant IDH1 peptide in Montanide, was administered subcutaneously with topical imiquimod. Donors had newly diagnosed WHO grade 3 or 4 IDH1-mutant astrocytomas with loss of nuclear ATRX. The samples were drawn from NOA16, a multicentre, single-arm, open-label phase I trial in Germany that tested a mutant IDH1 peptide vaccine in humans for the first time. Genomic DNA for TCRB sequencing was isolated from EDTA blood with the DNeasy Blood and Tissue Kit.

The germline V gene gives CDR1 as MGHRA and CDR2 as YSYEKL. V loses 5 bases, J loses 2 bases, and the germline ends lie 16 bases apart. Spanning cysteine to phenylalanine, the CDR3 consists of 15 amino acids. Solely the CDR3 DNA is kept, with 45 bases framed from the first base. Worth noting for this clone: Its antigen is not yet known. Base qualities are not provided; no much larger clone lies one nucleotide away.

The TCR sequence derives from a man in his fifties with glioma. Here the sequenced sample was PBMCs, taken from a glioma patient whose treatment included an IDH1 peptide vaccine. Recombination connected TRBV4-1 to TRBJ2-7; TRBD1 is possibly the D segment (8 matching bases). The sequence in DNA is TGCGCCAGCAGCGGACGGACAGGGACTACCTACGAGCAGTACTTC. This gives the protein CASSGRTGTTYEQYF.